This note documents a single T cell receptor beta chain sequence. Its antigen is undetermined. This specimen comes from a study of T cells after yellow fever vaccination. Study-wide background: Preparation of fractions with low cell numbers was performed using SMART-Seq v4 Ultra Low Input.

General study results and limits: The CD4 and CD8 compartments had a small share of their clonotypes in common. Subsequent booster samples again held most clones from primary vaccination (96% CD4, roughly 88% CD8).

TCRdb processed the 5' RACE reads anew with MiXCR; each CDR3 protein has one entry. Among around 400,000 distinct CDR3 sequences listed, about 9.9% were seen once. The CDR3 has 14 residues. Germline V gives CDR1 MGHDK, CDR2 SYGVNS. The ends were cut back, 7 bases at V and 4 bases at J, with 16 bases in the middle. The source is a man between 18 and 29 years old who received the YFV17D yellow fever vaccine. The specimen comprised PBMCs, sampled on the day of the first yellow fever vaccination. The chain couples TRBV25-1 to TRBJ1-2, with no clear D. CDR3 in DNA: TGTGCCAGCACCGCGGGTAGCGACGTCTATGGCTACACCTTC. Residues: CASTAGSDVYGYTF.